This note documents a single T cell receptor beta chain sequence. Antigen specificity is unknown. Through a sample-barcoded 5' primer and a J-beta primer mix, a second PCR was run for roughly 7 to 12 cycles. MiXCR, applied by TCRdb to the 5' RACE reads, yields one record per CDR3 protein. The profile shows 1.8 million or so distinct CDR3 sequences, roughly two fifths of them singletons. The data derive from a study of blood T cells in healthy people across ages. Study-level results: Roughly linear declines in TCR beta diversity per million T cells occurred with age.

The CDR3 is 13 residues long. Germline CDR1 SGHTA, CDR2 FQGNSA. Source material: blood. V gene TRBV7-2 combines with J gene TRBJ2-4; 8 nucleotides line up with TRBD2. The J call could be wrong; TRBJ2-7 is a better fit for the DNA end. The clonotype originates from a human donor in good health. Here the CDR3 reads CASSPISGDEQYF. The CDR3 DNA reads as TGTGCCAGCAGCCCCATTAGCGGGGACGAGCAGTACTTC.